This T cell receptor beta chain comes out of a study of blood T cells in healthy people across ages. This CDR3 spans 13 amino acids. Trimming took 5 bases from V and 14 from J; bases not matched to a gene: 14. CDR1 DFQATT and CDR2 SNEGSKA come from the germline V gene (reference sequence). General observations from the study: What prevented conclusive comparison of naive and antigen-experienced cells was that PBMCs were unsorted. Across samples, TCR beta diversity tracked strongly with naive T cell percentage.

On this clonotype: Its antigen is unidentified.

The authors ran a second PCR of about 6 to 11 cycles using a sample-barcoded 5' primer and a J-beta primer mix. TCRdb ran MiXCR on the 5' RACE reads and lists one entry per CDR3 protein. Counted here are 1.4 million or so distinct CDR3 sequences, about 45% occurring once; the ten biggest clones make up more than 4%. This rearrangement joins TRBV20-1 to TRBJ2-1; 8 bases are shared with TRBD2. The receptor's source is a woman aged 18-29 years in good health. What was sequenced was blood. The CDR3 DNA follows: TGCAGTGCTCCCGGGACTAGTTTCTCCTTCGAGTTCTTC. Translating gives CSAPGTSFSFEFF.